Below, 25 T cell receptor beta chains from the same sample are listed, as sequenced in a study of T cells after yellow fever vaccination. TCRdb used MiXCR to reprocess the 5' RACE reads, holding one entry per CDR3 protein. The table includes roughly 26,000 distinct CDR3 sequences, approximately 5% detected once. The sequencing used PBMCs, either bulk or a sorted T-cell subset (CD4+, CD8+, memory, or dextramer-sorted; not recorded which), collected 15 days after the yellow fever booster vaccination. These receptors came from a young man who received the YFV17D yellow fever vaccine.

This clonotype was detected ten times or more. The CDR3 DNA sequence: TGTGCCAGCAGTTTCCGGGGGGCAGCCTCCTACAATGAGCAGTTCTTC. Translated: CASSFRGAASYNEQFF. The chain has TRBV7-9 and TRBJ2-1; D is possibly TRBD2 (7 bases). The CDR3 totals 16 residues. Trimming took off 6 bases at V and 0 bases at J, with 15 bases between the two ends. Germline assignment: CDR1 SEHNR and CDR2 FQNEAQ (reference sequence).

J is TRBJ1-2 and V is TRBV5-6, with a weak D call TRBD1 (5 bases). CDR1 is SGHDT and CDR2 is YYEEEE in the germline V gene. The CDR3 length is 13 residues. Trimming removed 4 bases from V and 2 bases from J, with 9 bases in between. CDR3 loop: CASSRGTNYGYTF. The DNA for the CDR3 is TGTGCCAGCAGCCGGGGGACCAACTATGGCTACACCTTC.

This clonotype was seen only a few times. CDR3 sequence: CATSDSARDRGRYNEQFF. The CDR3 DNA reads as TGTGCCACCAGTGATTCCGCCCGGGACAGGGGGCGTTACAATGAGCAGTTCTTC. The rearrangement links TRBV24-1 to TRBJ2-1, with TRBD1 identical over 12 bases. V shed 2 bases and J 4 bases; nucleotides not matched to a gene: 8. CDR1 is KGHDR, CDR2 SFDVKD, per germline. The CDR3 consists of 18 residues.

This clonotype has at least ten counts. CDR3: CATSTHQETQYF. The DNA for the CDR3 is TGTGCCACCAGCACGCATCAAGAGACCCAGTACTTC. This chain joins TRBV15 and TRBJ2-5; D unresolved. The CDR3 totals 12 residues. V was cut by 4 bases and J by 2 bases, with 5 bases left in between. CDR1 and CDR2 (germline): LNHNV, YYDKDF (reference sequence).

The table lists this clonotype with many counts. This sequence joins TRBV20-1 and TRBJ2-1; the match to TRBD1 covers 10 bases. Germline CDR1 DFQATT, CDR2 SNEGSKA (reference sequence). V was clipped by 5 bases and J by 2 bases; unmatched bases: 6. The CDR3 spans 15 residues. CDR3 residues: CSASSGTGAYNEQFF. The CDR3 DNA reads TGCAGTGCTTCTTCCGGGACAGGGGCCTACAATGAGCAGTTCTTC.

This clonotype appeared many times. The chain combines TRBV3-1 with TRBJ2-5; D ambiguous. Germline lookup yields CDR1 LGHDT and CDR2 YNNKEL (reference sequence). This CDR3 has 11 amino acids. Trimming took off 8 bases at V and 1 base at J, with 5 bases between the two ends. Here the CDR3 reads CASASQETQYF. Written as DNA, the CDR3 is TGTGCCAGCGCCAGCCAAGAGACCCAGTACTTC.

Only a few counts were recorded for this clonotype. As DNA, the CDR3 is TGTGCCAGCAGCTTAGCTTCTACCCGCACAGATACGCAGTATTTT. Amino acids: CASSLASTRTDTQYF. The rearrangement joins TRBV7-2 to TRBJ2-3, with D hard to call. Germline values: CDR1 SGHTA, CDR2 FQGNSA. CDR3 length: 15 amino acids. The germline V and J ends were trimmed by 0 bases and 1 base, with 8 bases remaining between them.

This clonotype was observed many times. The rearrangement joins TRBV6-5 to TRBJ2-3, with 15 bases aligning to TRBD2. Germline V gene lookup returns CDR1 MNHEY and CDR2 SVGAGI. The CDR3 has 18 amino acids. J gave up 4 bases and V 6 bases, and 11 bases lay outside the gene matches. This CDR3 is CASRGLAGGLGASDTQYF. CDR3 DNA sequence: TGTGCCAGCAGAGGACTAGCGGGAGGGTTGGGCGCTTCAGATACGCAGTATTTT.

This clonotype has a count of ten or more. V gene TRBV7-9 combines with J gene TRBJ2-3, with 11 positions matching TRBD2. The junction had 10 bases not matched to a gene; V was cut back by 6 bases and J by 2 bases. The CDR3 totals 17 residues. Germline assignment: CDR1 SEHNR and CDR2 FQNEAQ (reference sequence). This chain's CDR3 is CASRVAGGISDTDTQYF. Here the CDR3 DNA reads TGTGCCAGCAGAGTAGCGGGAGGGATTTCCGACACAGATACGCAGTATTTT.

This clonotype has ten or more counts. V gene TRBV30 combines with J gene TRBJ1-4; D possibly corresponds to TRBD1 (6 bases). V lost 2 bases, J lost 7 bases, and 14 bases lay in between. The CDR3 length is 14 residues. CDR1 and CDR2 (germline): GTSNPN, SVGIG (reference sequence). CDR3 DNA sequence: TGTGCCTGGAGTACACGACAGGTGGCTGAAAAACTGTTTTTT. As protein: CAWSTRQVAEKLFF.

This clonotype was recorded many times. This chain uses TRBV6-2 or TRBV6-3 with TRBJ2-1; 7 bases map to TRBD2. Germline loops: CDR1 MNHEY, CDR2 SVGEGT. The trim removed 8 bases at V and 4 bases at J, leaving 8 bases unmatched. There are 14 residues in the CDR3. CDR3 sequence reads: CASRSSGFYNEQFF. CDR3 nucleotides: TGTGCCAGCCGTTCTAGCGGATTTTACAATGAGCAGTTCTTC.

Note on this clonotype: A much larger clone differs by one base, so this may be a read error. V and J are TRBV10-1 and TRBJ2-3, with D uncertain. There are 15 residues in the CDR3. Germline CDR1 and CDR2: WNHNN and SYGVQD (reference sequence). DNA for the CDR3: TGCGCCAGCAATGAGATGGCTGGCGGATCAGATACGCAGTATTTT. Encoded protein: CASNEMAGGSDTQYF.

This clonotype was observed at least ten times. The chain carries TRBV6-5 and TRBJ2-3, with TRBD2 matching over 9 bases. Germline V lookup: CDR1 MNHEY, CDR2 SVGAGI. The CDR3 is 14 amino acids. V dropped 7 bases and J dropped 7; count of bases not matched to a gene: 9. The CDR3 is CASTGRAGGNTQYF. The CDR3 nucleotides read TGTGCCAGCACCGGGAGAGCGGGAGGAAATACGCAGTATTTT.

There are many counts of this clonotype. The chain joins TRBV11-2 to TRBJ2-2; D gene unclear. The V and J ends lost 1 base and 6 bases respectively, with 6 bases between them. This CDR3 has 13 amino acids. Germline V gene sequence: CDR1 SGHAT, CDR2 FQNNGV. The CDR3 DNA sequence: TGTGCCAGCAGCTTAGGAGGAGCCGGGGAGCTGTTTTTT. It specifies CASSLGGAGELFF. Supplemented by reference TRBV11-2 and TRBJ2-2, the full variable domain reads EAGVAQSPRYKIIEKRQSVAFWCNPISGHATLYWYQQILGQGPKLLIQFQNNGVVDDSQLPKDRFSAERLKGVDSTLKIQPAKLEDSAVYLCASSLGGAGELFFGEGSRLTVL.

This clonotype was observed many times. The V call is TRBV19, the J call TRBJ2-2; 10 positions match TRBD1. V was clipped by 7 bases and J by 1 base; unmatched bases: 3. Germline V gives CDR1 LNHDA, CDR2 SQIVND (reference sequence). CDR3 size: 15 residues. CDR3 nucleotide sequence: TGTGCCAGTACCCGGACAGGGGGGAACACCGGGGAGCTGTTTTTT. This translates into CASTRTGGNTGELFF.

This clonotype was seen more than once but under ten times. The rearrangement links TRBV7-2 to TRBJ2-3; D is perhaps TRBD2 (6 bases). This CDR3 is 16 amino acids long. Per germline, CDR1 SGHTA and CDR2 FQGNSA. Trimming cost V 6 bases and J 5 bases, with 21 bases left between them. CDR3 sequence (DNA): TGTGCCAGCAGACCTCGGGCTAGCGCTGGGGGAGATACGCAGTATTTT. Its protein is CASRPRASAGGDTQYF.

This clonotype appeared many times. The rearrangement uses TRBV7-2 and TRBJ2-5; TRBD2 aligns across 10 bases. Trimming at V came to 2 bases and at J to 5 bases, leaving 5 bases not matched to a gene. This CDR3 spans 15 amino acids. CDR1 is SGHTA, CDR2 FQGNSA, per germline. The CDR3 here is CASSLSSGRGETQYF. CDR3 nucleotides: TGTGCCAGCAGCTTATCAAGCGGGAGGGGTGAGACCCAGTACTTC.

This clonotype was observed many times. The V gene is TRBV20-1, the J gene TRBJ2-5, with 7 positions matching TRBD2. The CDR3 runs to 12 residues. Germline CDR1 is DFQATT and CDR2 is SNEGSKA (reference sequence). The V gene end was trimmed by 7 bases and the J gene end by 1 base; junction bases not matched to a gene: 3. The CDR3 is CSGQRGQETQYF. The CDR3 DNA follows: TGCAGTGGCCAGCGGGGCCAAGAGACCCAGTACTTC.

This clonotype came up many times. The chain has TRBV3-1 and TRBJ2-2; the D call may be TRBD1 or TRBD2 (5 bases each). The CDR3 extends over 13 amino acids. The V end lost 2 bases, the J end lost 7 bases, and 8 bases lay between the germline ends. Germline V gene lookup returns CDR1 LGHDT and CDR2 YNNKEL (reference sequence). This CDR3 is CASSQWDLGELFF. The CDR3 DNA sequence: TGTGCCAGCAGCCAATGGGACCTCGGGGAGCTGTTTTTT.

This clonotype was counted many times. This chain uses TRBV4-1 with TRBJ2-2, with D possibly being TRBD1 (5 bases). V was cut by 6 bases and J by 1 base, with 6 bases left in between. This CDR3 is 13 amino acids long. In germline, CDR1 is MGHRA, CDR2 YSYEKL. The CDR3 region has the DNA TGCGCCAGCAGAACAGGGAACACCGGGGAGCTGTTTTTT. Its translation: CASRTGNTGELFF.

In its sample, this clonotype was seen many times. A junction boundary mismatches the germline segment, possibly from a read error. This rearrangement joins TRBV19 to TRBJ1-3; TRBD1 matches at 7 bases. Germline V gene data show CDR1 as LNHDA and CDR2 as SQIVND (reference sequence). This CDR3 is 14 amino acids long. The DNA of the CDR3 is TGCGCTACACAAGGGGGCTCAGCCGGAAACACCATATATTTT. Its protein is CATQGGSAGNTIYF.

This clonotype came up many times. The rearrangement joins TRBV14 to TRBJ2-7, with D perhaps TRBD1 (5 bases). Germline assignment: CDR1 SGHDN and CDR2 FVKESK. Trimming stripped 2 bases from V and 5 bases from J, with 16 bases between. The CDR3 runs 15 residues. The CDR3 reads CASSQIQGARNEQYF. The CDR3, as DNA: TGTGCCAGCAGCCAAATTCAAGGGGCTCGAAACGAGCAGTACTTC.

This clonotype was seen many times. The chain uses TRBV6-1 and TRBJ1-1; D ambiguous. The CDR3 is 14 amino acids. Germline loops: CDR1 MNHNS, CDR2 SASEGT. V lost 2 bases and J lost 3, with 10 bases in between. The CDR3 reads CASSENTYYTEAFF. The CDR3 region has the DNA TGTGCCAGCAGTGAAAACACATACTACACTGAAGCTTTCTTT.

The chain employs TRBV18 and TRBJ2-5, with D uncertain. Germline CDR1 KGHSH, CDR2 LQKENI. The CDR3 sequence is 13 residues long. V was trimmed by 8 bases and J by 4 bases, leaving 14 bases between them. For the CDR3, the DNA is TGTGCCAGCGCTACCTTAAATAGAGAGACCCAGTACTTC. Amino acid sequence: CASATLNRETQYF.

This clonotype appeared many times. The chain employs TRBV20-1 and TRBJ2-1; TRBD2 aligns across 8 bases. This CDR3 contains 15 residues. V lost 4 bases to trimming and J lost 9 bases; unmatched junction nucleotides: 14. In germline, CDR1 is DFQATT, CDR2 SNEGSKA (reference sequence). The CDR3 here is CSAKRSASGSGEQFF. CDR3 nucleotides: TGCAGTGCTAAGCGATCGGCTAGCGGGTCGGGTGAGCAGTTCTTC.